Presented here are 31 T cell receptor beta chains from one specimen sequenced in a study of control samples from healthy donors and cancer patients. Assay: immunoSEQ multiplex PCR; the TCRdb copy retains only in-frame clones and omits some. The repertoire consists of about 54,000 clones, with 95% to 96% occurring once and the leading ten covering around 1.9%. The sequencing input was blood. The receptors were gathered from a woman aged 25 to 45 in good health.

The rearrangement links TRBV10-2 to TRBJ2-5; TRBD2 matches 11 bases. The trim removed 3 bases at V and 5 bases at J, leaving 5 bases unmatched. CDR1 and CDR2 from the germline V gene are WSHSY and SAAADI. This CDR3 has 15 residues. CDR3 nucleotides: TGCGCCAGCAGTGAAGGTAGCGGGAGGGGGGAGACCCAGTACTTC. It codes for CASSEGSGRGETQYF.

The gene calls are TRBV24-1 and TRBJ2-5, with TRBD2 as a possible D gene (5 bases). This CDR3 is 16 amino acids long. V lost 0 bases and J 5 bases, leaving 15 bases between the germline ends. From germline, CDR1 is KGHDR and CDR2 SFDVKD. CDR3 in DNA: TGTGCCACCAGTGATTTGGGAGTTAGAGGGCCGGAGACCCAGTACTTC. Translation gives CATSDLGVRGPETQYF.

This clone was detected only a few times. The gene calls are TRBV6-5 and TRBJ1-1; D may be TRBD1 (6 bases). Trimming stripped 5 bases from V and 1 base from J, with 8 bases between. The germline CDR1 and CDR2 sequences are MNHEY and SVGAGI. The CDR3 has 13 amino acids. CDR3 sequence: CASSRTENTEAFF. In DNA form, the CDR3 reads TGTGCCAGCAGTAGGACAGAGAACACTGAAGCTTTCTTT.

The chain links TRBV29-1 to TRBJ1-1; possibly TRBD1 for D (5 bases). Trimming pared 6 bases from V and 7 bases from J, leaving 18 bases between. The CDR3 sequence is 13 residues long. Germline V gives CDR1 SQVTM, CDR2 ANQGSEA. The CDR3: CSVPYAVRGEAFF. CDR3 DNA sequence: TGCAGCGTCCCCTACGCGGTAAGGGGTGAAGCTTTCTTT.

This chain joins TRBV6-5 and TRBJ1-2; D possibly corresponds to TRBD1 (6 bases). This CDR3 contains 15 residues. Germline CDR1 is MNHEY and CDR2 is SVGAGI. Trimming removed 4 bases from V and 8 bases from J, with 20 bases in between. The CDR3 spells CASSWYGGADGGYTF. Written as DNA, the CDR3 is TGTGCCAGCAGTTGGTACGGGGGCGCAGATGGCGGCTACACCTTC.

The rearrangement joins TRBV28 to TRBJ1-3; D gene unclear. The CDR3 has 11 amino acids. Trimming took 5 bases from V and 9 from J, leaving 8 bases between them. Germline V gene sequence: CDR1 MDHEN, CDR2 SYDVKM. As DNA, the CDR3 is TGTGCCAGCAGTGACCCCCGCACCATATATTTT. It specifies CASSDPRTIYF.

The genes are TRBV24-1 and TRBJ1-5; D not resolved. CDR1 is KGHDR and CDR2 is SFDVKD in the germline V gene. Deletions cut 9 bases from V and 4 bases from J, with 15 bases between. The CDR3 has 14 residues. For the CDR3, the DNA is TGTGCCACCCAACCCGCAGGCGGGAATCAGCCCCAGCATTTT. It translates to CATQPAGGNQPQHF.

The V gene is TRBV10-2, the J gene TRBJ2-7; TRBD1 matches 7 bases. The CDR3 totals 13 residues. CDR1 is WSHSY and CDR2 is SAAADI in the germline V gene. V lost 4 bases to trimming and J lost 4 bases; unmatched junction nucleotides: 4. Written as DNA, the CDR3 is TGCGCCAGCAGTGCTTCAGGGGGATACGAGCAGTACTTC. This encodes CASSASGGYEQYF.

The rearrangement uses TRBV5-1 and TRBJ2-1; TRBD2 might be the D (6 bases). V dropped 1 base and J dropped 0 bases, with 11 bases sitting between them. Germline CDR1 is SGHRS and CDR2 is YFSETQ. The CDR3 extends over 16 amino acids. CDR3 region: CASSLPAGSSYNEQFF. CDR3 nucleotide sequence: TGCGCCAGCAGCTTGCCAGCGGGTAGCTCCTACAATGAGCAGTTCTTC.

CDR3 sequence reads: CASSHDGTSRSSEQFF. DNA of the CDR3: TGTGCCAGCAGCCACGACGGGACTAGTCGGTCGAGTGAGCAGTTCTTC. This sequence joins TRBV4-2 and TRBJ2-1, with 8 positions matching TRBD2. J lost 9 bases, V lost 3 bases, and 13 bases had no gene match. CDR3 length: 16 amino acids. Germline loops: CDR1 LGHNA, CDR2 YNFKEQ.

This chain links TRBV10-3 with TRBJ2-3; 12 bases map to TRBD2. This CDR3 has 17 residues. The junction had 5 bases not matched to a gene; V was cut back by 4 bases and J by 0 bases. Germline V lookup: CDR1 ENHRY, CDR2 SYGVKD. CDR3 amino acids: CAISVLGTSGSTDTQYF. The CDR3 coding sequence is TGTGCCATCAGTGTCCTTGGGACTAGCGGGAGCACAGATACGCAGTATTTT.

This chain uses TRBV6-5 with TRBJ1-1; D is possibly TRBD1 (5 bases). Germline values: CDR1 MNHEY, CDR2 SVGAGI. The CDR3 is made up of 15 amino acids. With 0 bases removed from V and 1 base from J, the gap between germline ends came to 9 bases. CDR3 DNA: TGTGCCAGCAGTTACTCGGGACGGCAGAACACTGAAGCTTTCTTT. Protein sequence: CASSYSGRQNTEAFF.

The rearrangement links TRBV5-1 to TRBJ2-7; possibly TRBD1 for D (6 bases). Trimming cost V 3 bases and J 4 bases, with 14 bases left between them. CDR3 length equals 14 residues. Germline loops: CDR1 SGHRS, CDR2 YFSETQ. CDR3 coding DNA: TGCGCCAGCAGCTCCCAGGGGAGCAGGTACGAGCAGTACTTC. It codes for CASSSQGSRYEQYF.

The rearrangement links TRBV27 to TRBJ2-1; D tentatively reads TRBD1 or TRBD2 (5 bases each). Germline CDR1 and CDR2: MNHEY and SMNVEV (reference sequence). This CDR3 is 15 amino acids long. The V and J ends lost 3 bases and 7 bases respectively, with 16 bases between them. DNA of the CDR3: TGTGCCAGCAGTTTCGGACACCAAGGGACGAATGAGCAGTTCTTC. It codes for CASSFGHQGTNEQFF.

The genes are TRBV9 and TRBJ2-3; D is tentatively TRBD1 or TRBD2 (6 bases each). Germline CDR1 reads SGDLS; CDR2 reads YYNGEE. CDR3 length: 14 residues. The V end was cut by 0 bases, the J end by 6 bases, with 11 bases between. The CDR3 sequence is CASSVGGAPDTQYF. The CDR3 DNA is TGTGCCAGCAGCGTAGGGGGGGCCCCCGATACGCAGTATTTT.

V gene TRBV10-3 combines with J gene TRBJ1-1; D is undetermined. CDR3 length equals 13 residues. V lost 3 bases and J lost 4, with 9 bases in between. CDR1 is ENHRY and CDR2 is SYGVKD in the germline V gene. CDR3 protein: CAISDPGSTEAFF. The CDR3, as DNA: TGTGCCATCAGTGATCCGGGAAGCACTGAAGCTTTCTTT.

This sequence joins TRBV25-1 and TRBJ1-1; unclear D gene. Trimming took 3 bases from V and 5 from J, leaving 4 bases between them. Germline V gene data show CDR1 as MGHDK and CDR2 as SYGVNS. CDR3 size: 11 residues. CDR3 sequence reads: CASSDGTEAFF. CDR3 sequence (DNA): TGTGCCAGCAGTGACGGAACTGAAGCTTTCTTT. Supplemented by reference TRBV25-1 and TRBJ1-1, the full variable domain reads EADIYQTPRYLVIGTGKKITLECSQTMGHDKMYWYQQDPGMELHLIHYSYGVNSTEKGDLSSESTVSRIRTEHFPLTLESARPSHTSQYLCASSDGTEAFFGQGTRLTVV.

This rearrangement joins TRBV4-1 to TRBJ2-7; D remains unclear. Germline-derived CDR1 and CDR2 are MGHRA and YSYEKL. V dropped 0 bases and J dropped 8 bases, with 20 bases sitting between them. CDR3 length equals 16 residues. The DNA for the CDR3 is TGCGCCAGCAGCCAAGATAGTGGGCACCCGGTACGAAAGCAGTACTTC. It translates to CASSQDSGHPVRKQYF.

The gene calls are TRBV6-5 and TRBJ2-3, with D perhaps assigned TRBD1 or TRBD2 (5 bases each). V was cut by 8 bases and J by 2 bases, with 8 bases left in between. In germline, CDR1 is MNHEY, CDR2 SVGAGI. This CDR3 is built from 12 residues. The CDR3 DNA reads TGTGCCAGCGAGGGGCACACAGATACGCAGTATTTT. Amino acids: CASEGHTDTQYF.

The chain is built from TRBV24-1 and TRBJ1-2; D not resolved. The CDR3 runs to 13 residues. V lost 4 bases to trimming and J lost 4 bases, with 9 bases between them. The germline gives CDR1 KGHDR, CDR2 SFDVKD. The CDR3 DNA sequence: TGTGCCACCAGTGAGACCAGAGCCTATGGCTACACCTTC. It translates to CATSETRAYGYTF.

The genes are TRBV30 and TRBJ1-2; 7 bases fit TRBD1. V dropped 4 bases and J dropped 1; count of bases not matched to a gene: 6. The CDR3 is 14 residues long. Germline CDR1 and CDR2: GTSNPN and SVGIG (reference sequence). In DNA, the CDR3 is TGTGCCTGGAACCGGGACAGTAATAACTATGGCTACACCTTC. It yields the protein CAWNRDSNNYGYTF. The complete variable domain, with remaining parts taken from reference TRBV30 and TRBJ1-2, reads SQTIHQWPATLVQPVGSPLSLECTVEGTSNPNLYWYRQAAGRGLQLLFYSVGIGQISSEVPQNLSASRPQDRQFILSSKKLLLSDSGFYLCAWNRDSNNYGYTFGSGTRLTVV.

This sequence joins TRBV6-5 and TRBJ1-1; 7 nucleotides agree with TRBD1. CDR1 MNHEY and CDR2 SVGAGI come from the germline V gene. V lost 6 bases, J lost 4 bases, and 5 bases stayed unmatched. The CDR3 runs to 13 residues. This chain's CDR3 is CASSRQGGTEAFF. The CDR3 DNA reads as TGTGCCAGCAGCCGACAGGGAGGCACTGAAGCTTTCTTT.

CDR3 in DNA: TGCGCCAGCAGCCAAGGGCCGGGACTCGCGTACCAAGAGACCCAGTACTTC. Translation gives CASSQGPGLAYQETQYF. V gene TRBV4-1 combines with J gene TRBJ2-5, with D tentatively TRBD2 (6 bases). CDR1 MGHRA and CDR2 YSYEKL come from the germline V gene. The CDR3 has 17 amino acids. Trimming took off 1 base at V and 0 bases at J, with 15 bases between the two ends.

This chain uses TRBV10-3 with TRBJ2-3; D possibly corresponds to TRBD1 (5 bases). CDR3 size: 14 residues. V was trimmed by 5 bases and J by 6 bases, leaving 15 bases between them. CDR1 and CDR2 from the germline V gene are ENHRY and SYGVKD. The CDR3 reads CAISSHDSRDTQYF. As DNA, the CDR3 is TGTGCCATCAGTTCACATGACAGCAGGGATACGCAGTATTTT.

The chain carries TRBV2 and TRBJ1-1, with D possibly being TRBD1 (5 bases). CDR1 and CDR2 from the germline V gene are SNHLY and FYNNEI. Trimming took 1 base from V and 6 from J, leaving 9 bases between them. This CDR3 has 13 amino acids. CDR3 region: CASSEGDSPEAFF. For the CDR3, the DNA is TGTGCCAGCAGTGAAGGTGACAGCCCTGAAGCTTTCTTT. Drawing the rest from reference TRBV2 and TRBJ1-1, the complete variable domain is EPEVTQTPSHQVTQMGQEVILRCVPISNHLYFYWYRQILGQKVEFLVSFYNNEISEKSEIFDDQFSVERPDGSNFTLKIRSTKLEDSAMYFCASSEGDSPEAFFGQGTRLTVV.

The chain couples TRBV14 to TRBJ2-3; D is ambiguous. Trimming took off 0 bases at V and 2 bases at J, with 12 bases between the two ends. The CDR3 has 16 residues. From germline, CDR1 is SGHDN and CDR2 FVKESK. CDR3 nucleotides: TGTGCCAGCAGCCAAGATCGAGAACATATCACAGATACGCAGTATTTT. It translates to CASSQDREHITDTQYF.

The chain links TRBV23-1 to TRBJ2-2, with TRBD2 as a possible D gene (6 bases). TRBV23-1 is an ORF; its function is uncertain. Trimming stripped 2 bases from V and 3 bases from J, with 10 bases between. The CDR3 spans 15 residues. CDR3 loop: CASSQAGSYTGELFF. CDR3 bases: TGCGCCAGCAGTCAAGCCGGGAGTTACACCGGGGAGCTGTTTTTT.

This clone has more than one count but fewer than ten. The CDR3 sequence is CASSSPGGRRELGETQYF. The CDR3 nucleotides are TGTGCCAGCAGCTCCCCCGGGGGGAGGCGGGAGCTTGGGGAGACCCAGTACTTC. The J gene is TRBJ2-5, the V gene TRBV9, with 7 bases fitting TRBD2. Trimming cost V 4 bases and J 5 bases; bases outside gene matches: 20. Germline V lookup: CDR1 SGDLS, CDR2 YYNGEE. The CDR3 sequence is 18 residues long.

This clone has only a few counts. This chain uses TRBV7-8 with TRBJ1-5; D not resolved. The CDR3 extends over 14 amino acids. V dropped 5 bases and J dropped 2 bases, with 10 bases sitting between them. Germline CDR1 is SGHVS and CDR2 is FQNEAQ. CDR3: CASSATGGNQPQHF. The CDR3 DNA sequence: TGTGCCAGCAGCGCGACTGGGGGCAATCAGCCCCAGCATTTT.

CDR3 residues: CASRTGHLSYEQYF. Here the CDR3 DNA reads TGTGCCAGCAGGACGGGACACCTCTCCTACGAGCAGTACTTC. The chain carries TRBV2 and TRBJ2-7; a weak D match, TRBD1 (6 bases). In germline, CDR1 is SNHLY, CDR2 FYNNEI. V was pared by 6 bases and J by 0 bases, with 12 bases between. The CDR3 spans 14 residues.

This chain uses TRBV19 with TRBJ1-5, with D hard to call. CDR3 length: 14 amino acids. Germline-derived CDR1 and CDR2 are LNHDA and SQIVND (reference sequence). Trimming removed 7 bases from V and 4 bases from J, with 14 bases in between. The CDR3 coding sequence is TGTGCCAGTAAACAGCCAGCGTTAAATCAGCCCCAGCATTTT. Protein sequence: CASKQPALNQPQHF.